Described below is a single T cell receptor (beta chain) sequence and its context. This specimen belongs to a study of blood T cell repertoires in COVID-19. Overall study: T cells, B-cell-depleted T cells, or PBMCs supplied cDNA or gDNA.

Generated by immunoSEQ multiplex PCR, the TCRdb table keeps only in-frame clones and is missing some. The sample records roughly 260,000 clones, roughly 88% being singletons. Germline V gives CDR1 MNHEY, CDR2 SVGAGI. The CDR3 contains 16 residues. Trimming removed 0 bases at V and 5 bases at J, with 11 bases between. V usage is TRBV6-5 and J usage is TRBJ1-6; no definite D call. The sequenced sample consisted of peripheral blood. This TCR was recovered from a woman between 40 and 55 years old who had recovered from COVID-19. The CDR3 loop is CASSYSTFGDNSPLHF. The CDR3 DNA sequence: TGTGCCAGCAGTTACTCGACCTTCGGGGATAATTCACCCCTCCACTTT.